A single sample gave rise to the 25 T cell receptor beta chains below, sequenced in a study of blood T cell repertoires in COVID-19. Sequenced by immunoSEQ multiplex PCR; TCRdb stores in-frame clones only, minus some. The sample shows about 160,000 clones, 82% of them seen only once. Source material: peripheral blood. Receptor source: a woman in her thirties or forties with COVID-19, enrolled during active disease.

The chain recombines TRBV29-1 with TRBJ2-7; possible D gene TRBD2, 5 bases. Trimming removed 4 bases from V and 0 bases from J, with 16 bases in between. CDR3 length: 15 residues. Germline V gene lookup returns CDR1 SQVTM and CDR2 ANQGSEA. CDR3 sequence reads: CSVVYGLSISYEQYF. Written as DNA, the CDR3 is TGCAGCGTTGTATATGGACTCTCGATCTCCTACGAGCAGTACTTC.

This clone was counted a few times. This chain joins TRBV30 and TRBJ1-1; a weak D match, TRBD1 (5 bases). Trimming shortened V by 3 bases and J by 3 bases, and 11 bases separated the two germline ends. The CDR3 covers 13 residues. CDR1 is GTSNPN and CDR2 is SVGIG in the germline V gene (reference sequence). Here the CDR3 DNA reads TGTGCCTGGAGGAGTCAGGGTGACACTGAAGCTTTCTTT. Translated: CAWRSQGDTEAFF.

This chain links TRBV6-5 with TRBJ1-5; D is ambiguous. The CDR3 totals 15 residues. CDR1 is MNHEY and CDR2 is SVGAGI in the germline V gene. The ends were cut back, 5 bases at V and 0 bases at J, with 11 bases in the middle. The CDR3 spells CASSNTEYSNQPQHF. CDR3 sequence (DNA): TGTGCCAGCAGTAACACAGAGTATAGCAATCAGCCCCAGCATTTT.

This sequence joins TRBV10-1 and TRBJ2-5; D is possibly TRBD1 (5 bases). Trimming removed 2 bases at V and 2 bases at J, with 6 bases between. The CDR3 is made up of 13 amino acids. Germline CDR1 is WNHNN and CDR2 is SYGVQD (reference sequence). CDR3 bases: TGCGCCAGCAGTGAGGACAGACAAGAGACCCAGTACTTC. Its protein product is CASSEDRQETQYF.

This chain uses TRBV19 with TRBJ2-1, with D tentatively TRBD2 (7 bases). Per germline, CDR1 LNHDA and CDR2 SQIVND (reference sequence). The CDR3 runs 15 residues. Trimming cost V 7 bases and J 5 bases, with 18 bases left between them. The CDR3 nucleotides read TGTGCCAGTACTTTAGGGGGGGGATTCGACAATGAGCAGTTCTTC. Its protein is CASTLGGGFDNEQFF.

The gene calls are TRBV27 and TRBJ2-2; TRBD2 matches 14 bases. V shed 5 bases, J shed 5 bases, and the junction held 7 bases outside the gene matches. From germline, CDR1 is MNHEY and CDR2 SMNVEV (reference sequence). This CDR3 spans 17 amino acids. CDR3 region: CASSPGLAGAGTGELFF. DNA of the CDR3: TGTGCCAGCAGTCCGGGACTAGCGGGAGCGGGGACCGGGGAGCTGTTTTTT.

The V gene is TRBV2, the J gene TRBJ2-1; TRBD2 agrees at 9 bases. The CDR3 contains 15 residues. Germline V CDR1 and CDR2: SNHLY, FYNNEI. The J segment lost 6 bases and the V segment lost 7 bases, leaving 10 bases of the junction unmatched. The CDR3 DNA reads as TGTGCCAGCAAGGTCTCCCCTAGCGGGGTCAATGAGCAGTTCTTC. Its protein is CASKVSPSGVNEQFF.

This clone was seen once. This chain's CDR3 is CASSRQGGTEAFF. DNA of the CDR3: TGTGCCAGTAGTAGACAGGGGGGCACTGAAGCTTTCTTT. The V call is TRBV19, the J call TRBJ1-1; TRBD1 aligns across 9 bases. V lost 4 bases and J lost 4; bases outside the gene matches: 1. Germline lookup yields CDR1 LNHDA and CDR2 SQIVND (reference sequence). CDR3 length equals 13 residues.

This chain links TRBV28 with TRBJ1-1; D is unresolved. This CDR3 spans 13 amino acids. Germline loops: CDR1 MDHEN, CDR2 SYDVKM. Trimming took 5 bases from V and 0 from J, leaving 7 bases between them. CDR3 coding DNA: TGTGCCAGCAGTACTTTAATGAACACTGAAGCTTTCTTT. Translation gives CASSTLMNTEAFF.

This chain joins TRBV6-5 and TRBJ2-3, with 8 bases that match TRBD2. Unmatched junction bases numbered 4, after V lost 0 bases and J lost 2 bases. CDR1 is MNHEY, CDR2 SVGAGI, per germline. The CDR3 contains 16 residues. CDR3 loop: CASSYSLRGVTDTQYF. The CDR3 bases are TGTGCCAGCAGTTACTCGCTGCGGGGGGTCACAGATACGCAGTATTTT.

The rearrangement uses TRBV29-1 and TRBJ2-5; TRBD2 agrees at 9 bases. CDR3 size: 14 residues. Per the germline V gene, CDR1 is SQVTM and CDR2 is ANQGSEA. V lost 7 bases to trimming and J lost 5 bases; unmatched junction nucleotides: 11. CDR3 loop: CSGTGRTSVETQYF. The CDR3, as DNA: TGCAGCGGGACCGGACGGACTAGCGTGGAGACCCAGTACTTC.

The chain couples TRBV18 to TRBJ2-1; D may be TRBD2 (6 bases). The CDR3 covers 16 residues. V lost 2 bases and J 4 bases, leaving 15 bases between the germline ends. Germline CDR1 reads KGHSH; CDR2 reads LQKENI. CDR3 DNA: TGTGCCAGCTCACCATTAGGAAGGACTACATACAATGAGCAGTTCTTC. The encoded protein is CASSPLGRTTYNEQFF.

This clone has only a few counts. This sequence joins TRBV11-2 and TRBJ1-5; D is ambiguous. V lost 2 bases to trimming and J lost 1 base, with 9 bases between them. The CDR3 contains 15 residues. Looked up from germline, CDR1 is SGHAT and CDR2 is FQNNGV. CDR3 coding DNA: TGTGCCAGCAGCTTAACGGTGATGAGCAATCAGCCCCAGCATTTT. Protein product: CASSLTVMSNQPQHF.

The chain uses TRBV2 and TRBJ2-5, with 11 positions matching TRBD1. Unmatched junction bases numbered 6, after V lost 8 bases and J lost 7 bases. The CDR3 consists of 13 residues. Per the germline V gene, CDR1 is SNHLY and CDR2 is FYNNEI. DNA for the CDR3: TGTGCCAGCGCAGGGACAGGGGGATGGACCCAGTACTTC. Translation gives CASAGTGGWTQYF.

V is TRBV3-1 (or the pseudogene TRBV3-2) and J is TRBJ1-6; tentatively, D is TRBD1 (5 bases). The CDR3 is made up of 11 amino acids. Trimming cost V 3 bases and J 17 bases, with 11 bases left between them. Germline V gene lookup returns CDR1 LGHDT and CDR2 YNNKEL (reference sequence). The CDR3 is CASSHSGQFHF. CDR3 nucleotides: TGTGCCAGCAGCCATTCAGGACAATTCCACTTT.

The rearrangement joins TRBV27 to TRBJ1-2; D may be TRBD1 (5 bases). Trimming took 4 bases from V and 8 from J, leaving 20 bases between them. This CDR3 has 15 amino acids. CDR1 is MNHEY and CDR2 is SMNVEV in the germline V gene (reference sequence). The CDR3 sequence: CASSSDTYGRMGYTF. The DNA for the CDR3 is TGTGCCAGCAGTTCGGACACCTACGGGAGGATGGGCTACACCTTC.

This clone was picked up a small number of times. The rearrangement uses TRBV7-5 and TRBJ1-2. TRBV7-5 is assigned pseudogene status. The CDR3 has 13 residues. The CDR3 sequence is CVRSLAGGQGYTF. The CDR3 region has the DNA TGTGTCAGAAGCTTAGCAGGAGGGCAAGGCTACACCTTC.

V gene TRBV2 combines with J gene TRBJ1-5; D uncertain. The CDR3 is 14 residues long. V was clipped by 6 bases and J by 3 bases, with 12 bases between them. Germline V gives CDR1 SNHLY, CDR2 FYNNEI. The CDR3 coding sequence is TGTGCCAGCAGGGACCACGGGGTCAATCAGCCCCAGCATTTT. This translates into CASRDHGVNQPQHF.

This chain joins TRBV5-5 and TRBJ2-7; TRBD1 agrees at 7 bases. Germline CDR1 reads SGHKS; CDR2 reads YYEKEE (reference sequence). The CDR3 runs 12 residues. After removal of 4 bases from V and 4 bases from J, the junction contained 2 bases not matched to a gene. This chain's CDR3 is CASSQTGYEQYV. CDR3 DNA: TGTGCCAGCAGCCAGACAGGGTACGAGCAGTACGTC.

The chain is built from TRBV10-1 and TRBJ2-1; no reliable D call. The germline gives CDR1 WNHNN, CDR2 SYGVQD (reference sequence). The V and J ends lost 0 bases and 5 bases respectively, with 17 bases between them. CDR3 length: 17 amino acids. In DNA form, the CDR3 reads TGCGCCAGCAGTGAGTCGGCGAGTCTAGTATTAAACAATGAGCAGTTCTTC. Encoded protein: CASSESASLVLNNEQFF.

This clone was seen a single time. This rearrangement joins TRBV28 to TRBJ2-2; maybe TRBD2 (5 bases). The CDR3 has 15 residues. Germline-derived CDR1 and CDR2 are MDHEN and SYDVKM. With 3 bases removed from V and 0 bases from J, the gap between germline ends came to 8 bases. For the CDR3, the DNA is TGTGCCAGCAGTTTCGGGATTTCGAACACCGGGGAGCTGTTTTTT. This translates into CASSFGISNTGELFF.

The chain recombines TRBV2 with TRBJ1-1; D is undetermined. The CDR3 extends over 13 amino acids. Germline V gene lookup returns CDR1 SNHLY and CDR2 FYNNEI. The ends were cut back, 5 bases at V and 1 base at J, with 8 bases in the middle. CDR3 DNA: TGTGCCAGCAGTAGGGAGTCGAACACTGAAGCTTTCTTT. It is translated as CASSRESNTEAFF.

The chain has TRBV5-8 and TRBJ2-1; the match to TRBD1 covers 12 bases. Per germline, CDR1 SGHTS and CDR2 YDEGEE. CDR3 length equals 16 residues. V dropped 4 bases and J dropped 9; count of bases not matched to a gene: 11. This CDR3 is CASSPVGGTGGFEQFF. CDR3 DNA sequence: TGTGCCAGCAGCCCGGTGGGGGGGACAGGGGGCTTTGAGCAGTTCTTC.

This clone has a handful of counts. This chain connects TRBV9 to TRBJ1-2, with 9 positions matching TRBD1. The V gene end was trimmed by 0 bases and the J gene end by 6 bases; junction bases not matched to a gene: 9. CDR1 and CDR2 from the germline V gene are SGDLS and YYNGEE. The CDR3 is made up of 16 amino acids. The CDR3 is CASSVAPTGGANGYTF. CDR3 bases: TGTGCCAGCAGCGTAGCCCCTACAGGGGGCGCGAATGGCTACACCTTC.

The rearrangement links TRBV29-1 to TRBJ2-1; weak D call: TRBD2 (5 bases). There are 15 residues in the CDR3. V dropped 3 bases and J dropped 2 bases, with 14 bases sitting between them. Germline values: CDR1 SQVTM, CDR2 ANQGSEA. The CDR3 protein is CSVDEGSATYNEQFF. The CDR3, as DNA: TGCAGCGTTGACGAGGGTAGCGCAACCTACAATGAGCAGTTCTTC.